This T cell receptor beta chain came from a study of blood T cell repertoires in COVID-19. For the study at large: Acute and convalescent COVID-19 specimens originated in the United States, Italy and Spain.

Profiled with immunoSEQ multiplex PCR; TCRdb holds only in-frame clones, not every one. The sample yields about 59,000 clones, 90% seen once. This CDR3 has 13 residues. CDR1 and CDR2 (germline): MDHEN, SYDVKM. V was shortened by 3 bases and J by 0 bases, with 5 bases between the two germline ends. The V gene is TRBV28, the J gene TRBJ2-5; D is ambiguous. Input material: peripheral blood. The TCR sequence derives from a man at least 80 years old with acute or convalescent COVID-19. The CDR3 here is CASSFGDQETQYF. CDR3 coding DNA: TGTGCCAGCAGTTTCGGAGACCAAGAGACCCAGTACTTC.